These 5 T cell receptor beta chains share one sample of origin, sequenced in a study of blood T cells in healthy people across ages. Then a second PCR, running roughly 7 to 11 cycles, was carried out with a sample-barcoded 5' primer and a J-beta primer mix. TCRdb reprocessed the 5' RACE reads with MiXCR, giving one entry per CDR3 protein. Seen here are roughly 680,000 distinct CDR3 sequences, about 52% observed once, and the top ten hold roughly a third. The sequenced sample was blood. These receptors were taken from a woman aged 60-75 years in good health.

The rearrangement links TRBV14 to TRBJ1-2; a possible D gene is TRBD1 (5 bases). V lost 0 bases and J lost 4, with 9 bases in between. The CDR3 contains 14 residues. Germline V gene sequence: CDR1 SGHDN, CDR2 FVKESK. In DNA form, the CDR3 reads TGTGCCAGCAGCCAAGAGGGACGGATCTATGGCTACACCTTC. It encodes CASSQEGRIYGYTF.

V usage is TRBV20-1 and J usage is TRBJ2-7; the D gene is possibly TRBD1 (6 bases). The germline CDR1 and CDR2 sequences are DFQATT and SNEGSKA (reference sequence). Trimming took 6 bases from V and 0 from J, leaving 15 bases between them. The CDR3 totals 14 residues. The CDR3 here is CSALTRDNSYEQYF. The CDR3 coding sequence is TGCAGTGCGTTAACTCGGGACAACTCCTACGAGCAGTACTTC.

The chain recombines TRBV5-1 with TRBJ2-3, with a possible D match to TRBD2 (7 bases). The germline V gene has CDR1 SGHRS and CDR2 YFSETQ. Trimming removed 3 bases from V and 5 bases from J, with 16 bases in between. This CDR3 is built from 15 residues. The CDR3 nucleotides read TGCGCCAGCAGCTGGGAGGGGGGGAATTTAGATACGCAGTATTTT. It yields the protein CASSWEGGNLDTQYF.

This chain's CDR3 is CATGDRASYEQYF. The CDR3 DNA is TGTGCCACCGGAGACAGGGCCTCCTACGAGCAGTACTTC. V usage is TRBV7-8 and J usage is TRBJ2-7; 7 nucleotides match TRBD1. V shed 10 bases and J 0 bases; nucleotides not matched to a gene: 6. Germline loops: CDR1 SGHVS, CDR2 FQNEAQ. The CDR3 sequence is 13 residues long.

This clonotype was picked up a small number of times. The rearrangement links TRBV20-1 to TRBJ2-7; no firm D call. Germline lookup yields CDR1 DFQATT and CDR2 SNEGSKA (reference sequence). The CDR3 consists of 15 residues. V was pared by 3 bases and J by 4 bases, with 19 bases between. This CDR3 reads CSASNAFSDSYEQYF. CDR3 coding DNA: TGCAGTGCTAGTAATGCCTTCTCAGACTCTTACGAGCAGTACTTC.